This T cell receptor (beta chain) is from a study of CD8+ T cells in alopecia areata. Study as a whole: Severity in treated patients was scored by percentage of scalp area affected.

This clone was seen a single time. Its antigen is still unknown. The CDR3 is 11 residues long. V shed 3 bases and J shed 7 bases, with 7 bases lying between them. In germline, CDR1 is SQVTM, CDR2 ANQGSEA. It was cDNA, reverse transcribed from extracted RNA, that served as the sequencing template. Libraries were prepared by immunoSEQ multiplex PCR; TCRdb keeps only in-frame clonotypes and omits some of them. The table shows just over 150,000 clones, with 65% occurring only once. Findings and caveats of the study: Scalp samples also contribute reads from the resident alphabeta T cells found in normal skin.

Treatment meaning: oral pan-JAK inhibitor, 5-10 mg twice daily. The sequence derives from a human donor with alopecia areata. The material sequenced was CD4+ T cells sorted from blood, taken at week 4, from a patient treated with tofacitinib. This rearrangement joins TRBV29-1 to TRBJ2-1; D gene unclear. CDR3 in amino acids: CSVDGRNEQFF. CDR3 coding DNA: TGCAGCGTTGACGGTAGGAATGAGCAGTTCTTC.